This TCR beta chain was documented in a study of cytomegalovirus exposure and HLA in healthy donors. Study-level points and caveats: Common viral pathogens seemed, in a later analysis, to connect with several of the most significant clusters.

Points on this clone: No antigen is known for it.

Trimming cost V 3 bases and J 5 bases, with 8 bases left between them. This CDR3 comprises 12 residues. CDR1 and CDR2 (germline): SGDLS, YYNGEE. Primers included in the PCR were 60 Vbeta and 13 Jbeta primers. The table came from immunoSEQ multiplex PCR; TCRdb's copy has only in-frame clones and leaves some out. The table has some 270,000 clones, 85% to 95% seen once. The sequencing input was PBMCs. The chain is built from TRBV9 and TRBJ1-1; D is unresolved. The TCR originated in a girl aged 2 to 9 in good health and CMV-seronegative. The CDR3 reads CASSATATEAFF. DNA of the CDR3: TGTGCCAGCAGCGCAACAGCAACTGAAGCTTTCTTT.